The sequence of this TCR beta chain was determined in a study of T cell responses to AZD1222 COVID-19 vaccine. Whole-study results and caveats: Researchers report vaccine-associated CD4 TCRs spanning spike, with dominance at 160-218 and 743-854.

Profiled with immunoSEQ multiplex PCR; TCRdb holds only in-frame clones, not every one. There are approximately 97,000 clones in the sample; 70% to 90% occur only once, and 4.5% to 6% lies in the top ten. The CDR3 has 15 residues. CDR1 is SEHNR, CDR2 FQNEAQ, per germline (reference sequence). The V end was cut by 5 bases, the J end by 4 bases, with 17 bases between. As to this clone: The target antigen is unknown.

This TCR was recovered from an adult in good health. The source material was peripheral blood, sampled on day 0 of AZD1222 vaccination. The chain links TRBV7-9 to TRBJ2-5, with D possibly TRBD2 on 6 matching bases. Here the CDR3 DNA reads TGTGCCAGCAGCCAACAATTGGACTACCGAGAGACCCAGTACTTC. Protein: CASSQQLDYRETQYF.